A selection of T cell receptor beta chains follows, all from one sample in a study of OX40 agonist ivuxolimab in advanced cancers. The protocol was immunoSEQ multiplex PCR, while the TCRdb copy is restricted to in-frame clones and leaves out a portion. The table includes about 99,000 clones, about 91% detected once. The sequencing here drew on CD4+ or CD8+ T cells sorted from blood, taken in a trial of the OX40 agonist ivuxolimab. The receptors stem from an adult with an advanced solid tumor such as melanoma, head and neck, liver or kidney cancer. Both conserved end residues are part of each CDR3. Fields, in order: J gene, D gene, V gene, clone size, CDR3 protein, CDR3 DNA. A D gene is named only where the DNA matches it firmly. Clone sizes are given selectively: once, few, many, or a class where the clone is expanded.

>TRBJ1-1|NA|TRBV21-1|NA
CASSKDDGRFLGRHTEAFF
TGTGCCAGCAGCAAAGACGACGGGCGGTTCCTTGGACGTCACACTGAAGCTTTCTTT
>TRBJ1-3|NA|TRBV7-2|once
CASSVGLGDTIYF
TGTGCCAGCAGCGTAGGGTTGGGAGACACCATATATTTT
>TRBJ2-1|TRBD2|TRBV28|NA
CASRTGTSGIAYNEQFF
TGTGCCAGCAGAACCGGGACTAGCGGGATCGCCTACAATGAGCAGTTCTTC
>TRBJ2-5|NA|TRBV28|NA
CASSLGLGTRGETQYF
TGTGCCAGCAGTTTAGGGCTAGGAACTCGGGGAGAGACCCAGTACTTC
>TRBJ2-5|NA|TRBV6-6|NA
CASSRYQETQYF
TGTGCCAGCAGCCGGTACCAAGAGACCCAGTACTTC
>TRBJ2-3|NA|TRBV9|NA
CASSVAPDSTDTQYF
TGTGCCAGCAGCGTAGCTCCAGATAGCACAGATACGCAGTATTTT
>TRBJ2-1|NA|TRBV7-3|few
CASSLTGNEQFF
TGTGCCAGCAGCTTAACCGGAAATGAGCAGTTCTTC
>TRBJ2-1|TRBD2|TRBV19|NA
CASSITSGSPSEQFF
TGTGCCAGTAGTATCACTAGCGGGAGCCCCAGTGAGCAGTTCTTC
>TRBJ2-7|NA|TRBV5-6|NA
CASSSKGKRTVSSYEQYF
TGTGCCAGCAGCTCAAAAGGTAAACGGACCGTTAGCTCCTACGAGCAGTACTTC
>TRBJ2-7|TRBD2|TRBV29-1|once
CSVSHPGTRADEQYF
TGCAGCGTTTCTCACCCCGGGACTAGGGCCGACGAGCAGTACTTC
>TRBJ2-7|TRBD2|TRBV28|NA
CASTSGSAYEQYF
TGTGCCAGCACTAGCGGGAGCGCCTACGAGCAGTACTTC
>TRBJ2-7|TRBD2|TRBV5-1|NA
CASSPNSGRAYEQYF
TGCGCCAGCAGCCCGAATAGCGGGAGAGCCTACGAGCAGTACTTC
>TRBJ2-7|NA|TRBV18|NA
CASSPSGQRAYEQYF
TGTGCCAGCTCACCGAGCGGCCAGAGAGCCTACGAGCAGTACTTC
>TRBJ1-6|TRBD1|TRBV5-1|NA
CASSWDLDRNNSPLHF
TGCGCCAGCAGCTGGGACCTGGACAGGAATAATTCACCCCTCCACTTT
>TRBJ1-2|NA|TRBV7-9|NA
CASSQAYGYTF
TGTGCCAGCAGCCAGGCCTATGGCTACACCTTC
>TRBJ1-2|NA|TRBV30|NA
CAWRGGQNNYGYTF
TGTGCCTGGAGAGGTGGACAGAATAACTATGGCTACACCTTC
>TRBJ1-5|NA|TRBV27|NA
CASRNPNQPQHF
TGTGCCAGCCGTAATCCCAATCAGCCCCAGCATTTT
>TRBJ1-2|NA|TRBV9|NA
CASSVVDSGYGYTF
TGTGCCAGCAGCGTAGTGGACAGCGGATATGGCTACACCTTC
>TRBJ2-3|TRBD2|TRBV7-9|NA
CASSAGLARTDTQYF
TGTGCCAGCAGCGCGGGACTAGCTCGCACAGATACGCAGTATTTT
>TRBJ2-5|TRBD2|TRBV5-1|NA
CASTPDAGVQETQYF
TGCGCCAGCACCCCCGACGCGGGGGTTCAAGAGACCCAGTACTTC
>TRBJ2-3|NA|TRBV7-7|NA
CASSKSPGMRDTQYF
TGTGCCAGCAGCAAGTCACCGGGAATGAGGGATACGCAGTATTTT
>TRBJ2-2|NA|TRBV19|NA
CASSTPLAMNTGELFF
TGTGCCAGTAGTACACCTTTAGCGATGAACACCGGGGAGCTGTTTTTT
>TRBJ2-7|TRBD2|TRBV28|NA
CASRLTSGPYEQYF
TGTGCCAGCAGATTGACTAGCGGCCCCTACGAGCAGTACTTC
>TRBJ2-5|TRBD1|TRBV5-1|NA
CASSLQGALRETQYF
TGCGCCAGCAGCTTGCAGGGGGCGCTCCGGGAGACCCAGTACTTC
>TRBJ2-1|NA|TRBV7-3|NA
CASSLMRPQGGGHNEQFF
TGTGCCAGCAGCTTAATGAGGCCGCAGGGGGGCGGCCACAATGAGCAGTTCTTC
>TRBJ2-7|TRBD2|TRBV5-1|NA
CASSLPRDRGTSGRSYEQYF
TGCGCCAGCAGCTTACCACGAGACAGGGGAACTAGCGGGAGGTCCTACGAGCAGTACTTC
>TRBJ2-2|NA|TRBV7-8|NA
CASSLKASTGELFF
TGTGCCAGCAGCTTAAAGGCTAGCACCGGGGAGCTGTTTTTT
>TRBJ1-1|NA|TRBV4-3|NA
CASSQGIKSGGLNTEAFF
TGCGCCAGCAGCCAAGGGATAAAATCGGGGGGTTTGAACACTGAAGCTTTCTTT
>TRBJ1-1|NA|TRBV18|NA
CASSRTGNTEAFF
TGTGCCAGCTCACGAACAGGGAACACTGAAGCTTTCTTT
>TRBJ2-5|TRBD1|TRBV20-1|once
CSPGTEETQYF
TGCAGCCCTGGGACAGAAGAGACCCAGTACTTC
>TRBJ1-3|NA|TRBV2|NA
CASSEASSGNTIYF
TGTGCCAGCAGTGAAGCAAGCTCTGGAAACACCATATATTTT
>TRBJ2-5|NA|TRBV28|NA
CASSTDAPGRETQYF
TGTGCCAGCAGTACCGATGCCCCGGGACGAGAGACCCAGTACTTC
>TRBJ2-7|TRBD2|TRBV28|NA
CASSNPGLAISYEQYF
TGTGCCAGCAGTAATCCGGGACTAGCGATATCCTACGAGCAGTACTTC
>TRBJ2-5|NA|TRBV25-1|NA
CASSEYGYETQYF
TGTGCCAGCAGTGAATATGGATACGAGACCCAGTACTTC
>TRBJ1-2|NA|TRBV5-5|NA
CASSLVVDNLNYGYTF
TGTGCCAGCAGTTTAGTCGTGGACAATTTAAACTATGGCTACACCTTC
>TRBJ2-7|TRBD2|TRBV19|NA
CASSFSGTRGSYEQYF
TGTGCCAGTAGTTTCTCCGGGACTAGAGGGTCCTACGAGCAGTACTTC
>TRBJ2-1|NA|TRBV5-4|NA
CASSTYNEQFF
TGTGCCAGCAGCACCTACAATGAGCAGTTCTTC
>TRBJ1-2|NA|TRBV7-9|once
CASSLGSVGRGSPGKGYTF
TGTGCCAGCAGCTTAGGATCTGTCGGCAGAGGGAGCCCAGGAAAGGGCTACACCTTC
>TRBJ2-3|TRBD1|TRBV5-1|NA
CASSWTGGPLTDTQYF
TGCGCCAGCAGCTGGACAGGGGGGCCCCTCACAGATACGCAGTATTTT
>TRBJ2-2|NA|TRBV28|few
CASSLPGGELFF
TGTGCCAGCAGTTTACCTGGCGGGGAGCTGTTTTTT
>TRBJ2-2|NA|TRBV18|NA
CASSPPSGELFF
TGTGCCAGCTCACCACCTTCCGGGGAGCTGTTTTTT
>TRBJ1-1|NA|TRBV9|NA
CASSLSQGTNTEAFF
TGTGCCAGCAGCCTTAGTCAGGGGACGAACACTGAAGCTTTCTTT
>TRBJ2-1|NA|TRBV7-7|once
CASSSRLGNEQFF
TGTGCCAGCAGCTCCAGACTAGGCAATGAGCAGTTCTTC
>TRBJ2-2|TRBD2|TRBV5-6|NA
CASRLTSGRNGELFF
TGTGCCAGCAGATTGACTAGCGGGAGAAACGGGGAGCTGTTTTTT
>TRBJ1-2|NA|TRBV9|few
CASSVGPGDGYTF
TGTGCCAGCAGCGTAGGGCCAGGGGATGGCTACACCTTC